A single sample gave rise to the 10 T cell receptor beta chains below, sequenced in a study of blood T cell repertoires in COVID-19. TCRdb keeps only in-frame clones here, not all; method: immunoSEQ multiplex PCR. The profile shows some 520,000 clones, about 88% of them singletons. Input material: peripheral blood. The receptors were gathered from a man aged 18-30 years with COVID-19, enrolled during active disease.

CDR3 sequence: CASSESNYEQYF. The CDR3 DNA reads TGCGCCAGCAGTGAGTCTAACTACGAGCAGTACTTC. The chain uses TRBV10-1 and TRBJ2-7; D is undetermined. The germline gives CDR1 WNHNN, CDR2 SYGVQD (reference sequence). V was cut by 0 bases and J by 3 bases, with 3 bases left in between. The CDR3 has 12 amino acids.

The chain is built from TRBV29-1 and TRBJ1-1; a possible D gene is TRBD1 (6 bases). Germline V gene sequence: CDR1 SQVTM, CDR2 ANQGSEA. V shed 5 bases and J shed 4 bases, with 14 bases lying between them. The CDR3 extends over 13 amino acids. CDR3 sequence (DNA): TGCAGCGTTAGTACAGGGTTTGGCACTGAAGCTTTCTTT. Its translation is CSVSTGFGTEAFF.

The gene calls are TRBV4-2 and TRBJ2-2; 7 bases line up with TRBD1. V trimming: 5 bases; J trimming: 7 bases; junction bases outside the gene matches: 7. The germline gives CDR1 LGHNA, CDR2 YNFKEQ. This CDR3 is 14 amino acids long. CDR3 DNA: TGTGCCAGCAGCTCTGACAGGGCGGGCGGGGAGCTGTTTTTT. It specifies CASSSDRAGGELFF.

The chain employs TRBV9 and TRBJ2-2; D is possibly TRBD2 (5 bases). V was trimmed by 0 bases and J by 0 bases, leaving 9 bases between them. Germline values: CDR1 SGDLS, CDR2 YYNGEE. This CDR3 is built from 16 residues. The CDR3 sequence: CASSVVGGANTGELFF. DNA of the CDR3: TGTGCCAGCAGCGTAGTCGGAGGAGCGAACACCGGGGAGCTGTTTTTT.

In nucleotides, the CDR3 is TGTGCCAGCAGTGAAGGTGAAGCGGGGGGCCGTGTAGAGACCCAGTACTTC. Its translation is CASSEGEAGGRVETQYF. This chain links TRBV2 with TRBJ2-5, with 9 bases matching TRBD2. With 1 base clipped from V and 4 bases from J, the junction kept 10 bases outside the gene matches. The CDR3 extends over 17 amino acids. CDR1 is SNHLY and CDR2 is FYNNEI in the germline V gene.

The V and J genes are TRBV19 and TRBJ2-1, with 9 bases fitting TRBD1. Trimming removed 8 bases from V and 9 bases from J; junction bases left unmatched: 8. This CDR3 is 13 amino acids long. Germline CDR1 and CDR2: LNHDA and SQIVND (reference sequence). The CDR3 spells CASSGTGIGEQFF. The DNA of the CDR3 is TGTGCCAGTTCCGGGACAGGGATCGGTGAGCAGTTCTTC.

The CDR3 reads CASSIDSPLNEQFF. The CDR3, as DNA: TGTGCCAGCAGCATCGACAGTCCCCTCAATGAGCAGTTCTTC. This chain connects TRBV3-1 (or the pseudogene TRBV3-2) to TRBJ2-1, with D perhaps matching TRBD1 (5 bases). This CDR3 has 14 amino acids. Germline V gene sequence: CDR1 LGHDT, CDR2 YNNKEL (reference sequence). The V gene lost 5 bases and the J gene lost 6 bases, with 14 bases spanning the gap.

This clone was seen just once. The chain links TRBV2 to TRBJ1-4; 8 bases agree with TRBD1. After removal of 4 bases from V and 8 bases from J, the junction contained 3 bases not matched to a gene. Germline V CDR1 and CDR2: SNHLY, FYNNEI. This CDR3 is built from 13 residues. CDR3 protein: CASSGRDREKLFF. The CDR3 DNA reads TGTGCCAGCAGTGGGCGGGACAGGGAAAAACTGTTTTTT. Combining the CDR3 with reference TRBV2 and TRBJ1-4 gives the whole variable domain EPEVTQTPSHQVTQMGQEVILRCVPISNHLYFYWYRQILGQKVEFLVSFYNNEISEKSEIFDDQFSVERPDGSNFTLKIRSTKLEDSAMYFCASSGRDREKLFFGSGTQLSVL.

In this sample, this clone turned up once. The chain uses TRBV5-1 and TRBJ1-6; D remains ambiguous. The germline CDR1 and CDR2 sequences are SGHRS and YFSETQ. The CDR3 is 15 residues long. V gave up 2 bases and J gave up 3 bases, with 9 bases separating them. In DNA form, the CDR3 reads TGCGCCAGCAGCTTATCGGGATACTATAATTCACCCCTCCACTTT. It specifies CASSLSGYYNSPLHF.

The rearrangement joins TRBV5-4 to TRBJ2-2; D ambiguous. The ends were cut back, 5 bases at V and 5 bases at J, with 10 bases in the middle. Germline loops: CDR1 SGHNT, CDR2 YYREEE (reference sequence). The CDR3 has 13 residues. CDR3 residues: CASSSLSTGELFF. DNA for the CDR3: TGTGCCAGCAGTTCCCTGTCTACCGGGGAGCTGTTTTTT.